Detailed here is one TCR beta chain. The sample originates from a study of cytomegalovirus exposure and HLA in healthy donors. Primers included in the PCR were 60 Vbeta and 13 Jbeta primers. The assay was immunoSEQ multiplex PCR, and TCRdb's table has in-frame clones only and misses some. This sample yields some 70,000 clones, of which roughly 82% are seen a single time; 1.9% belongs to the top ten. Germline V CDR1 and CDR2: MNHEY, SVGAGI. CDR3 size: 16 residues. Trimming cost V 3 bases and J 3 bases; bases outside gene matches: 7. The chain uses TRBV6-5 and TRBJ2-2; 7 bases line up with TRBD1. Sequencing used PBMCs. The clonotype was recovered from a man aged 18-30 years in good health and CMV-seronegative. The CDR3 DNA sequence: TGTGCCAGCAGTTATTCGACAGGGAGATACACCGGGGAGCTGTTTTTT. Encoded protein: CASSYSTGRYTGELFF.